The T cell receptor (beta chain) under discussion was sequenced for a study of cytomegalovirus exposure and HLA in healthy donors. Study-wide findings and caveats: Several of the most significant clusters appeared, in a later analysis, to be linked to common viral pathogens.

With respect to this clone: Its antigen is unidentified.

The PCR ran on 60 Vbeta and 13 Jbeta primers. Only in-frame clones appear in the TCRdb table, and some are missing; sequencing was by immunoSEQ multiplex PCR. The data contain roughly 190,000 clones, around 62% of them singletons. The V gene's germline CDR1 is LGHNT and CDR2 FRNRAP. The length of the CDR3 is 17 residues. V shed 5 bases and J 5 bases; nucleotides not matched to a gene: 16. The receptor comes from a man aged 40-55 years in good health and CMV-seronegative. The J gene is TRBJ2-3, the V gene TRBV12-5; TRBD1 agrees at 7 bases. Sequencing was carried out using PBMCs. The DNA for the CDR3 is TGTGCTAGTGGTCCTCCCGTTACAGGGGATATGAGAGATACGCAGTATTTT. The encoded protein is CASGPPVTGDMRDTQYF.